These T cell receptor beta chains were read from a single sample in a study of technical replicates of blood from a few donors. Clones were read by immunoSEQ multiplex PCR, and TCRdb kept only the in-frame ones, dropping some. This table has around 15,000 clones, 70% to 85% appearing once. The sequenced material came from PBMCs. The receptors derive from a human donor in good health. Some clones in this sample may be carry-over from other donors' samples. CDR3s include the opening cysteine and the closing phenylalanine or tryptophan. A D gene is named only where the DNA matches it firmly. The size field is filled for only some rows; it gives once, few, many or a size class.

size: .; V: TRBV27; D: .; J: TRBJ2-7; CDR3: CASSLIQGYEQYF; DNA: TGTGCCAGCAGTTTAATTCAGGGTTACGAGCAGTACTTC
size: .; V: TRBV29-1; D: TRBD1; J: TRBJ2-3; CDR3: CSVHRGVTDTQYF; DNA: TGCAGCGTTCACAGGGGAGTAACAGATACGCAGTATTTT
size: .; V: TRBV7-2; D: .; J: TRBJ2-5; CDR3: CASSRFEGQETQYF; DNA: TGTGCCAGCAGCCGATTCGAGGGCCAAGAGACCCAGTACTTC
size: .; V: TRBV7-9; D: TRBD1; J: TRBJ1-1; CDR3: CASSSARTGTQNTEAFF; DNA: TGTGCCAGCAGCTCTGCTCGGACAGGAACCCAGAACACTGAAGCTTTCTTT
size: few; V: TRBV19; D: TRBD1; J: TRBJ1-1; CDR3: CASSPTGRNTEAFF; DNA: TGTGCCAGTAGTCCGACAGGGAGGAACACTGAAGCTTTCTTT
size: .; V: TRBV28; D: .; J: TRBJ2-7; CDR3: CASSKQPDMSYEQYF; DNA: TGTGCCAGCAGCAAACAACCGGACATGTCCTACGAGCAGTACTTC
size: .; V: TRBV9; D: TRBD2; J: TRBJ2-1; CDR3: CASSQTSGSYNEQFF; DNA: TGTGCCAGCAGCCAAACTAGCGGGAGTTACAATGAGCAGTTCTTC
size: .; V: TRBV27; D: TRBD1; J: TRBJ1-1; CDR3: CASSFPPRQGRYTEAFF; DNA: TGTGCCAGCAGTTTCCCCCCGAGACAGGGGCGATACACTGAAGCTTTCTTT
size: .; V: TRBV9; D: .; J: TRBJ1-1; CDR3: CASTHGLNTEAFF; DNA: TGTGCCAGCACACATGGGCTGAACACTGAAGCTTTCTTT
size: .; V: TRBV10-1; D: TRBD2; J: TRBJ2-3; CDR3: CASSEFNRREDTDTQYF; DNA: TGCGCCAGCAGTGAATTCAACCGGCGGGAGGACACAGATACGCAGTATTTT
size: .; V: TRBV30; D: .; J: TRBJ2-7; CDR3: CAWSVTDYEQYF; DNA: TGTGCCTGGAGTGTGACAGACTACGAGCAGTACTTC
size: .; V: TRBV11-2; D: .; J: TRBJ2-7; CDR3: CASSFGQIYEQYF; DNA: TGTGCCAGCAGCTTCGGACAGATATACGAGCAGTACTTC
size: .; V: TRBV5-4; D: .; J: TRBJ1-1; CDR3: CASSLGGRTEAFF; DNA: TGTGCCAGCAGCTTGGGGGGGAGGACTGAAGCTTTCTTT
size: .; V: TRBV2; D: .; J: TRBJ2-7; CDR3: CASSGGAQTYNEQYF; DNA: TGTGCCAGCAGTGGCGGGGCACAGACGTATAACGAGCAGTACTTC
size: .; V: TRBV6-5; D: TRBD1; J: TRBJ2-7; CDR3: CASTSGGTVYEQYF; DNA: TGTGCCAGCACCTCGGGTGGGACAGTCTACGAGCAGTACTTC
size: .; V: TRBV6-5; D: TRBD2; J: TRBJ2-2; CDR3: CASRKLAGEGGELFF; DNA: TGTGCCAGCCGGAAACTAGCGGGAGAGGGCGGGGAGCTGTTTTTT
size: .; V: TRBV6-1; D: .; J: TRBJ1-2; CDR3: CASSEEQVTNYGYTF; DNA: TGTGCCAGCAGTGAAGAACAGGTTACTAACTATGGCTACACCTTC
size: .; V: TRBV11-2; D: TRBD2; J: TRBJ2-1; CDR3: CASSPAGASGTRNNEQFF; DNA: TGTGCCAGCAGCCCGGCGGGGGCTAGCGGGACCAGAAACAATGAGCAGTTCTTC
size: .; V: TRBV6-6; D: TRBD2; J: TRBJ2-7; CDR3: CASSYGTSGRYEQYF; DNA: TGTGCCAGCAGTTACGGGACTAGCGGGCGCTACGAGCAGTACTTC
size: .; V: TRBV10-3; D: TRBD1; J: TRBJ1-4; CDR3: CAISPGQGAKKLFF; DNA: TGTGCCATCAGTCCGGGACAGGGGGCGAAAAAACTGTTTTTT
size: .; V: TRBV27; D: TRBD1; J: TRBJ1-2; CDR3: CASSQLTQPGQDYGYTF; DNA: TGTGCCAGCAGCCAACTCACACAGCCGGGACAGGACTATGGCTACACCTTC
size: few; V: TRBV5-6; D: TRBD1; J: TRBJ2-2; CDR3: CASSSGQAGELFF; DNA: TGTGCCAGCAGCTCCGGACAGGCCGGGGAGCTGTTTTTT
size: .; V: TRBV6-5; D: .; J: TRBJ1-1; CDR3: CASSYSDSGTEAFF; DNA: TGTGCCAGCAGTTACTCGGACAGCGGCACTGAAGCTTTCTTT
size: .; V: TRBV28; D: TRBD1; J: TRBJ1-6; CDR3: CATRQGTHSPLHF; DNA: TGTGCCACCAGACAGGGGACCCATTCACCCCTCCACTTT
size: .; V: TRBV12-5; D: TRBD1; J: TRBJ2-7; CDR3: CASGSPGQGAYEQYF; DNA: TGTGCTAGTGGTTCTCCGGGACAGGGGGCGTACGAGCAGTACTTC
size: .; V: TRBV7-9; D: .; J: TRBJ2-7; CDR3: CASSLGSGPYEQYF; DNA: TGTGCCAGCAGCTTGGGGTCAGGGCCCTACGAGCAGTACTTC
size: .; V: TRBV30; D: TRBD1; J: TRBJ2-1; CDR3: CAWSSPGTGSHNEQFF; DNA: TGTGCCTGGAGTTCCCCCGGGACAGGGAGCCACAATGAGCAGTTCTTC
size: .; V: TRBV2; D: .; J: TRBJ1-5; CDR3: CASSGQARNQPQHF; DNA: TGTGCCAGCAGTGGACAGGCCCGCAATCAGCCCCAGCATTTT
size: .; V: TRBV18; D: TRBD2; J: TRBJ2-3; CDR3: CASSRSSGLSTDTQYF; DNA: TGTGCCAGCTCACGATCTAGCGGGCTAAGCACAGATACGCAGTATTTT
size: .; V: TRBV6-6; D: .; J: TRBJ1-3; CDR3: CASNRPGDGNTIYF; DNA: TGTGCCAGCAACCGACCAGGGGATGGAAACACCATATATTTT
size: few; V: TRBV27; D: TRBD1; J: TRBJ1-1; CDR3: CASSPPLQGAVNTEAFF; DNA: TGTGCCAGCAGTCCTCCCCTGCAGGGGGCTGTAAACACTGAAGCTTTCTTT
size: .; V: TRBV7-2; D: TRBD2; J: TRBJ2-7; CDR3: CASSELAGESSYEQYF; DNA: TGTGCCAGCAGCGAATTAGCGGGAGAGAGCTCCTACGAGCAGTACTTC
size: .; V: TRBV11-2; D: .; J: TRBJ2-1; CDR3: CASSQQSSYNEQFF; DNA: TGTGCCAGCAGCCAACAGAGCTCCTACAATGAGCAGTTCTTC
size: .; V: TRBV4-1; D: .; J: TRBJ2-2; CDR3: CASSQVNLVSTGELFF; DNA: TGCGCCAGCAGCCAAGTGAATCTAGTGAGCACCGGGGAGCTGTTTTTT
size: .; V: TRBV5-1; D: .; J: TRBJ2-7; CDR3: CASRDGLYEQYF; DNA: TGCGCCAGCAGAGACGGACTTTACGAGCAGTACTTC
size: .; V: TRBV10-3; D: .; J: TRBJ2-5; CDR3: CAIKPLGAETQYF; DNA: TGTGCCATCAAGCCTCTGGGAGCAGAGACCCAGTACTTC
size: .; V: TRBV15; D: .; J: TRBJ1-2; CDR3: CATSRGRGSDGYTF; DNA: TGTGCCACCAGCAGAGGTCGGGGATCCGATGGCTACACCTTC
size: .; V: TRBV5-1; D: .; J: TRBJ1-1; CDR3: CASSLFSLETEAFF; DNA: TGCGCCAGCAGCTTGTTTTCCCTAGAAACTGAAGCTTTCTTT
size: .; V: TRBV23-1; D: TRBD1; J: TRBJ2-3; CDR3: CASTQGAGGTDTQYF; DNA: TGCGCCAGCACCCAGGGGGCAGGGGGTACAGATACGCAGTATTTT
size: few; V: TRBV5-3; D: TRBD1; J: TRBJ2-1; CDR3: CARSPGTVNEQFF; DNA: TGTGCCAGAAGCCCTGGGACAGTCAATGAGCAGTTCTTC
size: .; V: TRBV19; D: .; J: TRBJ2-1; CDR3: CASSIAEGLAYEQFF; DNA: TGTGCCAGTAGTATCGCGGAGGGACTTGCGTATGAGCAGTTCTTC
size: .; V: TRBV5-5; D: TRBD1; J: TRBJ1-1; CDR3: CASSSQGASYGEAFF; DNA: TGTGCCAGCAGCTCTCAGGGGGCCTCCTACGGTGAAGCTTTCTTT
size: .; V: TRBV30; D: .; J: TRBJ2-2; CDR3: CAWSIGLTGELFF; DNA: TGTGCCTGGAGTATCGGTCTTACCGGGGAGCTGTTTTTT
size: .; V: TRBV18; D: TRBD2; J: TRBJ2-3; CDR3: CASSPSGSDTQYF; DNA: TGTGCCAGCTCACCTAGCGGGAGTGATACGCAGTATTTT
size: .; V: TRBV7-8; D: .; J: TRBJ1-5; CDR3: CASSLNGGGNQPQHF; DNA: TGTGCCAGCAGCTTAAACGGGGGTGGCAATCAGCCCCAGCATTTT
size: .; V: TRBV29-1; D: TRBD1; J: TRBJ2-5; CDR3: CSVAPGTGGGETQYF; DNA: TGCAGCGTCGCCCCCGGGACAGGGGGCGGAGAGACCCAGTACTTC
size: .; V: TRBV20-1; D: .; J: TRBJ2-2; CDR3: CGVAATGELFF; DNA: TGCGGGGTAGCGGCCACCGGGGAGCTGTTTTTT
size: .; V: TRBV11-2; D: .; J: TRBJ2-1; CDR3: CASSFLEPEQFF; DNA: TGTGCCAGCAGCTTCCTGGAGCCTGAGCAGTTCTTC
size: .; V: TRBV10-2; D: .; J: TRBJ2-1; CDR3: CASSDSGPAYNEQFF; DNA: TGCGCCAGCAGTGATTCGGGTCCGGCCTACAATGAGCAGTTCTTC
size: .; V: TRBV9; D: TRBD1; J: TRBJ2-7; CDR3: CASSVVGTGISEQYF; DNA: TGTGCCAGCAGCGTAGTGGGGACAGGGATTTCCGAGCAGTACTTC
size: .; V: TRBV7-8; D: TRBD2; J: TRBJ2-3; CDR3: CASSLGLAGTTDTQYF; DNA: TGTGCCAGCAGCTTGGGACTAGCGGGCACCACAGATACGCAGTATTTT
size: .; V: TRBV18; D: TRBD2; J: TRBJ2-1; CDR3: CASSPSLADNEQFF; DNA: TGTGCCAGCTCACCCTCACTAGCGGACAATGAGCAGTTCTTC
size: .; V: TRBV7-9; D: TRBD1; J: TRBJ1-4; CDR3: CASSWTGGNEKLFF; DNA: TGTGCCAGCAGCTGGACAGGGGGCAATGAAAAACTGTTTTTT